Listed below are T cell receptor beta chains from one sample, sequenced in a study of identical twins. From the 5' RACE reads, TCRdb called clonotypes with MiXCR, one entry per CDR3 protein. The sample carries around 1.7 million distinct CDR3 sequences, around a third recorded once. Sequenced input: cord blood. The receptors come from a newborn girl in good health. Both conserved end residues are part of each CDR3. The order of the fields is clone size, V gene, D gene, J gene, CDR3 protein, CDR3 DNA. D genes are given only for firm matches. Only part of the rows carry a size: once, few, many, or a class if the clone is expanded.

abundance: -; v_gene: TRBV4-1; d_gene: TRBD2; j_gene: TRBJ2-1; CDR3aa: CASSQGRGGWSYNEQFF; CDR3nt: TGCGCCAGCAGCCAAGGGCGGGGGGGCTGGTCGTACAATGAGCAGTTCTTC
abundance: -; v_gene: TRBV5-1; d_gene: -; j_gene: TRBJ1-6; CDR3aa: CASNQRGLGDNSPLHF; CDR3nt: TGCGCCAGCAATCAGAGAGGGTTGGGCGATAATTCACCCCTCCACTTT
abundance: few; v_gene: TRBV7-2; d_gene: -; j_gene: TRBJ2-7; CDR3aa: CASSPQAISYEQYF; CDR3nt: TGTGCCAGCAGCCCCCAGGCTATCTCCTACGAGCAGTACTTC
abundance: few; v_gene: TRBV6-6; d_gene: TRBD2; j_gene: TRBJ2-3; CDR3aa: CASILSGGADTQYF; CDR3nt: TGTGCCAGCATCCTTTCGGGGGGGGCTGATACGCAGTATTTT
abundance: -; v_gene: TRBV20-1; d_gene: TRBD2; j_gene: TRBJ2-1; CDR3aa: CSARDPLAGGPGNEQFF; CDR3nt: TGCAGTGCTAGAGATCCACTAGCGGGAGGGCCGGGGAATGAGCAGTTCTTC
abundance: -; v_gene: TRBV27; d_gene: -; j_gene: TRBJ2-3; CDR3aa: CASSLSEEDTQYF; CDR3nt: TGTGCCAGCAGTTTATCCGAGGAAGATACGCAGTATTTT
abundance: -; v_gene: TRBV24-1; d_gene: TRBD1; j_gene: TRBJ2-1; CDR3aa: CATSDYTGDEQFF; CDR3nt: TGTGCCACCAGTGATTACACAGGGGATGAGCAGTTCTTC
abundance: -; v_gene: TRBV15; d_gene: -; j_gene: TRBJ2-2; CDR3aa: CATSRDSGGLTGELFF; CDR3nt: TGTGCCACCAGCAGAGATTCAGGAGGTCTCACCGGGGAGCTGTTTTTT
abundance: few; v_gene: TRBV12-3/TRBV12-4; d_gene: -; j_gene: TRBJ2-7; CDR3aa: CASSPLGNQPYEQYF; CDR3nt: TGTGCCAGCAGTCCGTTGGGGAATCAGCCCTACGAGCAGTACTTC
abundance: -; v_gene: TRBV5-5; d_gene: -; j_gene: TRBJ1-2; CDR3aa: CASSLGGFHGYTF; CDR3nt: TGTGCCAGCAGCTTGGGGGGGTTCCATGGCTACACCTTC
abundance: -; v_gene: TRBV2; d_gene: -; j_gene: TRBJ2-3; CDR3aa: CACSEGLSTDTQYF; CDR3nt: TGTGCCTGCAGTGAGGGACTGAGCACAGATACGCAGTATTTT
abundance: -; v_gene: TRBV3-1; d_gene: -; j_gene: TRBJ2-2; CDR3aa: CASSQGARGTGELFF; CDR3nt: TGTGCCAGCAGCCAAGGGGCTAGGGGGACCGGGGAGCTGTTTTTT
abundance: few; v_gene: TRBV27; d_gene: -; j_gene: TRBJ1-5; CDR3aa: CASGRAVQPQHF; CDR3nt: TGTGCCAGCGGCAGGGCGGTTCAGCCCCAGCATTTT
abundance: -; v_gene: TRBV5-1; d_gene: -; j_gene: TRBJ1-2; CDR3aa: CASSPGLGSNGYTF; CDR3nt: TGCGCCAGCAGCCCGGGACTGGGCAGTAACGGCTACACCTTC
abundance: few; v_gene: TRBV5-1; d_gene: -; j_gene: TRBJ1-2; CDR3aa: CASSLGSGGYTF; CDR3nt: TGCGCCAGCAGCTTGGGGTCAGGGGGCTACACCTTC
abundance: -; v_gene: TRBV5-1; d_gene: -; j_gene: TRBJ2-5; CDR3aa: CASSSRGVETQYF; CDR3nt: TGCGCCAGCAGCTCTAGAGGCGTGGAGACCCAGTACTTC
abundance: -; v_gene: TRBV5-1; d_gene: TRBD2; j_gene: TRBJ2-3; CDR3aa: CASSWRLAGETDTQYF; CDR3nt: TGCGCCAGCAGCTGGCGTCTAGCGGGAGAGACAGATACGCAGTATTTT
abundance: -; v_gene: TRBV5-1; d_gene: TRBD2; j_gene: TRBJ2-1; CDR3aa: CASSLDSGTSGWANNEQFF; CDR3nt: TGCGCCAGCAGCTTGGATTCCGGGACTAGCGGGTGGGCTAACAATGAGCAGTTCTTC
abundance: few; v_gene: TRBV20-1; d_gene: -; j_gene: TRBJ2-5; CDR3aa: CSARAPGAQYF; CDR3nt: TGCAGTGCTAGGGCCCCAGGGGCCCAGTACTTC
abundance: many; v_gene: TRBV11-2; d_gene: -; j_gene: TRBJ1-5; CDR3aa: CASSLVNQPQHF; CDR3nt: TGTGCCAGCAGCTTAGTGAATCAGCCCCAGCATTTT
abundance: -; v_gene: TRBV2; d_gene: -; j_gene: TRBJ2-1; CDR3aa: CASHGVEETQFF; CDR3nt: TGTGCCTCCCATGGGGTAGAAGAGACCCAGTTCTTC
abundance: -; v_gene: TRBV20-1; d_gene: TRBD1; j_gene: TRBJ2-7; CDR3aa: CSARGQGAKWSSYEQYF; CDR3nt: TGCAGTGCTAGGGGCCAGGGGGCTAAGTGGAGCTCCTACGAGCAGTACTTC
abundance: few; v_gene: TRBV20-1; d_gene: -; j_gene: TRBJ2-5; CDR3aa: CSAPGGPPNPQYF; CDR3nt: TGCAGTGCTCCTGGGGGACCCCCAAATCCCCAGTACTTC
abundance: few; v_gene: TRBV3-1; d_gene: -; j_gene: TRBJ1-5; CDR3aa: CASSRGGGGNQPQHF; CDR3nt: TGTGCCAGCAGCCGCGGCGGGGGCGGCAATCAGCCCCAGCATTTT
abundance: -; v_gene: TRBV10-3; d_gene: -; j_gene: TRBJ1-5; CDR3aa: CAISVSGNNQPQHF; CDR3nt: TGTGCCATCAGTGTTTCGGGGAACAATCAGCCCCAGCATTTT
abundance: many; v_gene: TRBV29-1; d_gene: TRBD1; j_gene: TRBJ2-3; CDR3aa: CSVERGTGSTDTQYF; CDR3nt: TGCAGCGTTGAAAGGGGGACAGGCAGCACAGATACGCAGTATTTT
abundance: -; v_gene: TRBV2; d_gene: -; j_gene: TRBJ1-1; CDR3aa: CASRKDGGFTEAFF; CDR3nt: TGTGCCAGCAGGAAAGACGGGGGGTTTACTGAAGCTTTCTTT
abundance: few; v_gene: TRBV20-1; d_gene: TRBD2; j_gene: TRBJ2-7; CDR3aa: CSARERESGKKPYEQYF; CDR3nt: TGCAGTGCTAGAGAACGGGAGAGCGGGAAGAAGCCCTACGAGCAGTACTTC
abundance: -; v_gene: TRBV28; d_gene: -; j_gene: TRBJ2-7; CDR3aa: CASSIRTTPSYEQYF; CDR3nt: TGTGCCAGCAGTATCCGGACTACACCTTCCTACGAGCAGTACTTC
abundance: -; v_gene: TRBV15; d_gene: -; j_gene: TRBJ2-3; CDR3aa: CATSRDAPTDTQYF; CDR3nt: TGTGCCACCAGCAGAGACGCTCCAACAGATACGCAGTATTTT